The 2 T cell receptor beta chains in this list originate from one sample, sequenced in a study of blood T cell repertoires in COVID-19. Repertoires were generated with immunoSEQ multiplex PCR, while TCRdb's copy carries only in-frame clones and drops some. This sample has 65,000 to 75,000 clones, with 89% found just once. What was sequenced was peripheral blood. The source of these receptors is a woman aged 50 to 60 with active COVID-19.

This clone has just one count. The chain links TRBV9 to TRBJ2-7; 11 bases line up with TRBD1. The V and J ends lost 3 bases and 5 bases, in that order; junction bases with no gene match: 13. Germline V gene data show CDR1 as SGDLS and CDR2 as YYNGEE. The CDR3 has 17 amino acids. CDR3 nucleotides: TGTGCCAGCAGCGCCCACCCCCCTGGACAGGGGGCCCACGAGCAGTACTTC. This sequence encodes CASSAHPPGQGAHEQYF.

The CDR3 nucleotides are TGTGCCAGCAGTCTAGACCAGGACAGGCTCTACAATGAGCAGTTCTTC. It translates to CASSLDQDRLYNEQFF. V is TRBV27 and J is TRBJ2-1; 7 bases are shared with TRBD1. There are 16 residues in the CDR3. The V segment lost 5 bases and the J segment 3 bases; nucleotides outside the gene matches: 10. CDR1 MNHEY and CDR2 SMNVEV come from the germline V gene (reference sequence).